This section outlines one T cell receptor beta chain sequence together with its context. This sample stems from a study of cytomegalovirus exposure and HLA in healthy donors. Produced via immunoSEQ multiplex PCR; TCRdb's table is partial and in-frame only. This repertoire shows about 58,000 clones, 90% found once; its top ten account for more than 0.85%. This CDR3 is built from 15 residues. The V gene's germline CDR1 is SQVTM and CDR2 ANQGSEA. V gave up 3 bases and J gave up 3 bases; unmatched junction bases: 6. Sequenced sample: PBMCs. J is TRBJ2-3 and V is TRBV29-1; TRBD2 agrees at 10 bases. The clonotype originates from a man in his late teens or twenties in good health and CMV-seronegative. The CDR3 loop reads CSVEPAGGATDTQYF. The CDR3 DNA reads as TGCAGCGTTGAGCCAGCGGGAGGGGCGACAGATACGCAGTATTTT.